Following are 31 T cell receptor beta chains from one sample sequenced in a study of vaccination and CD4 T cells after COVID-19. Sequenced with the Oncomine TCR Beta short-read assay was DNA taken from cultured CD4+ T cells. TCRdb reanalysed the PCR reads using MiXCR and keeps one entry per CDR3 protein. The table shows under 9,000 distinct CDR3 sequences, with 40% to 65% occurring only once. These receptors are not linked to any known antigen. Treatment reported: approximately 9-day PBMC culture with coronavirus spike peptide pools or control peptides (ViraFEST assay). The specimen was CD4+ T cells from blood, cultured in vitro. The receptors shown here come from a human donor who had recovered from COVID-19.

The chain combines TRBV9 with TRBJ2-5, with a possible D match to TRBD1 (6 bases). CDR3 size: 14 residues. Between the trimmed V and J ends, which lost 4 bases and 2 bases, there was a span of 12 bases. Germline CDR1 and CDR2: SGDLS and YYNGEE. For the CDR3, the DNA is TGTGCCAGCAGCTTCTCCGGACAGCAAGAGACCCAGTACTTC. Protein: CASSFSGQQETQYF.

The chain uses TRBV25-1 and TRBJ1-5; TRBD1 matches 7 bases. Germline values: CDR1 MGHDK, CDR2 SYGVNS. After removal of 9 bases from V and 2 bases from J, the junction contained 4 bases not matched to a gene. This CDR3 is built from 13 residues. The DNA of the CDR3 is TGTGCCAGTTCCGGGACAGGCAATCAGCCCCAGCATTTT. Protein sequence: CASSGTGNQPQHF.

The chain links TRBV5-1 to TRBJ2-1; 13 nucleotides align to TRBD2. V dropped 4 bases and J dropped 6; count of bases not matched to a gene: 4. This CDR3 has 15 residues. Germline loops: CDR1 SGHRS, CDR2 YFSETQ. This CDR3 is CASSPGLAGPNEQFF. CDR3 nucleotide sequence: TGCGCCAGCAGCCCGGGACTAGCGGGGCCCAATGAGCAGTTCTTC.

The rearrangement links TRBV6-5 to TRBJ1-1; no firm D call. V lost 0 bases to trimming and J lost 5 bases, with 7 bases between them. Germline lookup yields CDR1 MNHEY and CDR2 SVGAGI. CDR3 length: 13 amino acids. The CDR3 is CASSYSFETEAFF. CDR3 sequence (DNA): TGTGCCAGCAGTTACTCCTTTGAAACTGAAGCTTTCTTT.

This clonotype was seen a few times. The chain has TRBV7-2 and TRBJ2-7; TRBD1 might be the D (5 bases). This CDR3 contains 14 residues. The V gene lost 1 base and the J gene lost 2 bases, with 9 bases spanning the gap. Germline lookup yields CDR1 SGHTA and CDR2 FQGNSA. Written as DNA, the CDR3 is TGTGCCAGCAGCTTAGGCAGGGTCCCCTACGAGCAGTACTTC. Amino acids: CASSLGRVPYEQYF.

This sequence joins TRBV20-1 and TRBJ1-2; D perhaps matches TRBD1 (6 bases). The germline V gene encodes CDR1 DFQATT and CDR2 SNEGSKA (reference sequence). The length of the CDR3 is 12 residues. V lost 0 bases and J lost 5, with 7 bases in between. The chain's CDR3 is CSAREGQYGYTF. The CDR3 DNA reads TGCAGTGCTAGAGAAGGACAGTATGGCTACACCTTC.

The chain combines TRBV5-6 with TRBJ2-7; TRBD2 matches 10 bases. This CDR3 spans 16 amino acids. Germline trimming cut 2 bases from V and 4 bases from J; bases unmatched to any gene: 9. Germline-derived CDR1 and CDR2 are SGHDT and YYEEEE. The CDR3 region is CASSFGSGREGYEQYF. CDR3 nucleotide sequence: TGTGCCAGCAGCTTTGGGAGCGGGAGGGAGGGTTACGAGCAGTACTTC.

The chain combines TRBV20-1 with TRBJ1-6; 7 bases match TRBD1. Trimming cost V 0 bases and J 4 bases; bases outside gene matches: 3. The CDR3 is 15 amino acids. CDR1 is DFQATT, CDR2 SNEGSKA, per germline (reference sequence). Written as DNA, the CDR3 is TGCAGTGCTAGAGACAGGGGGTCTTATAATTCACCCCTCCACTTT. Protein sequence: CSARDRGSYNSPLHF.

The rearrangement links TRBV7-9 to TRBJ2-7; 10 bases are a match to TRBD1. CDR1 and CDR2 from the germline V gene are SEHNR and FQNEAQ (reference sequence). The CDR3 contains 13 residues. The trim removed 6 bases at V and 7 bases at J, leaving 6 bases unmatched. The chain's CDR3 is CASRDRGRNEQYF. The CDR3 DNA reads as TGTGCCAGCAGAGACAGGGGGCGGAATGAGCAGTACTTC.

The V call is TRBV4-1, the J call TRBJ2-1, with D possibly matching TRBD1 (5 bases). Looked up from germline, CDR1 is MGHRA and CDR2 is YSYEKL. CDR3 length equals 17 residues. Trimming took off 3 bases at V and 8 bases at J, with 23 bases between the two ends. The CDR3 DNA sequence: TGCGCCAGCAGCCACGTGTTTAGGGCTAAAGGGGCGGATGAGCAGTTCTTC. Its protein product is CASSHVFRAKGADEQFF.

The rearrangement uses TRBV6-1 and TRBJ2-5; 7 positions agree with TRBD1. The CDR3 totals 15 residues. The V and J ends lost 11 bases and 2 bases, in that order; junction bases with no gene match: 14. The germline V gene has CDR1 MNHNS and CDR2 SASEGT. CDR3 DNA: TGTGCCGTGGGGGAACGGGACAGTAGACAAGAGACCCAGTACTTC. It specifies CAVGERDSRQETQYF.

The sample holds a few counts of this clonotype. The rearrangement links TRBV18 to TRBJ1-1; 9 nucleotides line up with TRBD1. The CDR3 spans 14 residues. Germline V gene lookup returns CDR1 KGHSH and CDR2 LQKENI. With V trimmed by 4 bases and J by 1 base, 1 base remained unmatched. CDR3 in amino acids: CASSQGQGNTEAFF. The CDR3 DNA reads TGTGCCAGCTCACAGGGACAGGGGAACACTGAAGCTTTCTTT.

This clonotype was observed a single time. V gene TRBV12-3 or TRBV12-4 combines with J gene TRBJ1-2; D not certain. The CDR3 runs to 12 residues. The V gene lost 1 base and the J gene lost 7 bases, with 7 bases spanning the gap. The CDR3: CASSLGSGGYTF. The CDR3 DNA reads as TGTGCCAGCAGTTTAGGTAGTGGTGGCTACACCTTC.

Here the CDR3 reads CASSRTSETSYEQYF. The CDR3, as DNA: TGTGCCAGCAGCCGGACTAGCGAAACTTCCTACGAGCAGTACTTC. The chain uses TRBV11-3 and TRBJ2-7; 9 nucleotides align to TRBD2. The CDR3 is 15 residues long. The germline V gene encodes CDR1 SGHNT and CDR2 YENEEA. With V trimmed by 5 bases and J by 1 base, 6 bases remained unmatched.

V is TRBV20-1 and J is TRBJ2-7, with TRBD1 matching over 8 bases. CDR3 size: 16 residues. After removal of 0 bases from V and 1 base from J, the junction contained 8 bases not matched to a gene. CDR1 is DFQATT, CDR2 SNEGSKA, per germline (reference sequence). CDR3 sequence: CSAREPDRGFSYEQYF. The CDR3 bases are TGCAGTGCTAGAGAGCCCGACAGGGGTTTTTCCTACGAGCAGTACTTC.

The rearrangement joins TRBV11-2 to TRBJ2-3; D may be TRBD1 or TRBD2 (7 bases each). Trimming pared 3 bases from V and 2 bases from J, leaving 15 bases between. The CDR3 runs 16 residues. Germline CDR1 is SGHAT and CDR2 is FQNNGV. DNA of the CDR3: TGTGCCAGCAGCTTGAGGGGGAGGGGGCTCACAGATACGCAGTATTTT. Encoded protein: CASSLRGRGLTDTQYF.

The chain employs TRBV7-2 and TRBJ2-7; D gene unclear. CDR1 is SGHTA, CDR2 FQGNSA, per germline. The CDR3 is made up of 15 amino acids. V lost 2 bases and J lost 2, with 13 bases in between. CDR3 coding DNA: TGTGCCAGCAGCTTATATAGCTATGGTACCTACGAGCAGTACTTC. As protein: CASSLYSYGTYEQYF. The whole variable domain, remainder taken from reference TRBV7-2 and TRBJ2-7, is GAGVSQSPSNKVTEKGKDVELRCDPISGHTALYWYRQSLGQGLEFLIYFQGNSAPDKSGLPSDRFSAERTGGSVSTLTIQRTQQEDSAVYLCASSLYSYGTYEQYFGPGTRLTVT.

This rearrangement joins TRBV21-1 to TRBJ2-7. TRBV21-1 is a known pseudogene. The CDR3 extends over 15 amino acids. The CDR3 sequence is CASSKYPSSTYEQYF. The CDR3 DNA sequence: TGTGCCAGCAGCAAGTACCCATCTAGCACCTACGAGCAGTACTTC.

The chain couples TRBV7-2 to TRBJ2-5; TRBD2 matches at 10 bases. Losses at the gene ends were 4 bases for V and 4 bases for J; bases not matched to a gene: 3. The CDR3 runs to 14 residues. Germline V gene sequence: CDR1 SGHTA, CDR2 FQGNSA. The CDR3: CASSSPSGRETQYF. The CDR3 nucleotides are TGTGCCAGCAGCTCTCCTAGCGGGAGAGAGACCCAGTACTTC.

A few counts support this clonotype. V usage is TRBV30 and J usage is TRBJ2-3; 14 bases are a match to TRBD2. Germline lookup yields CDR1 GTSNPN and CDR2 SVGIG (reference sequence). This CDR3 comprises 16 residues. Trimming took 2 bases from V and 4 from J; bases not matched to a gene: 5. In nucleotides, the CDR3 is TGTGCCTGGAGTATAGGACTAGCGGGAGGTCCAGATACGCAGTATTTT. It encodes CAWSIGLAGGPDTQYF.

This clonotype was seen more than once but under ten times. V gene TRBV20-1 combines with J gene TRBJ1-5; 8 bases match TRBD1. Germline CDR1 reads DFQATT; CDR2 reads SNEGSKA (reference sequence). J was trimmed by 2 bases and V by 5 bases; bases with no gene match: 5. This CDR3 spans 14 amino acids. The CDR3 nucleotides are TGCAGTGCTCGAATACAGGGGGGCAATCAGCCCCAGCATTTT. It yields the protein CSARIQGGNQPQHF.

This clonotype was seen a few times. This sequence joins TRBV19 and TRBJ1-2; D perhaps matches TRBD1 (6 bases). CDR3 size: 15 residues. The germline gives CDR1 LNHDA, CDR2 SQIVND (reference sequence). V gave up 6 bases and J gave up 4 bases, with 18 bases separating them. The chain's CDR3 is CASSADRSWGYGYTF. CDR3 DNA sequence: TGTGCCAGTAGCGCTGACAGGAGCTGGGGCTATGGCTACACCTTC.

The J gene is TRBJ2-1, the V gene TRBV20-1; 8 nucleotides line up with TRBD2. The CDR3 is 15 residues long. Germline V gives CDR1 DFQATT, CDR2 SNEGSKA (reference sequence). The junction had 14 bases not matched to a gene; V was cut back by 5 bases and J by 8 bases. CDR3 DNA sequence: TGCAGTGCTGCGATCAGAGCGGGAGTCCAGTATGAGCAGTTCTTC. It encodes CSAAIRAGVQYEQFF.

J is TRBJ2-3 and V is TRBV20-1, with a tentative D call TRBD2 (6 bases). The V gene lost 5 bases and the J gene lost 3 bases, with 15 bases spanning the gap. The CDR3 is made up of 14 amino acids. The germline V gene encodes CDR1 DFQATT and CDR2 SNEGSKA (reference sequence). The CDR3 sequence: CSAEGVGGTDTQYF. The CDR3 DNA reads as TGCAGTGCTGAAGGGGTCGGGGGTACAGATACGCAGTATTTT.

The chain combines TRBV5-6 with TRBJ1-1; D is uncertain. Germline V gene lookup returns CDR1 SGHDT and CDR2 YYEEEE. V lost 2 bases, J lost 5 bases, and 7 bases lay in between. CDR3 length: 12 residues. The DNA of the CDR3 is TGTGCCAGCAGCTTAGAGGGAACTGAAGCTTTCTTT. This encodes CASSLEGTEAFF.

The V and J genes are TRBV6-5 and TRBJ2-7, with a weak D call TRBD2 (5 bases). CDR1 is MNHEY and CDR2 is SVGAGI in the germline V gene. The V gene lost 0 bases and the J gene lost 5 bases, with 14 bases spanning the gap. The CDR3 contains 15 residues. The CDR3 bases are TGTGCCAGCAGTTACTCGAGCCTAGCTATCCACGAGCAGTACTTC. It encodes CASSYSSLAIHEQYF.

The V call is TRBV10-3, the J call TRBJ2-3; 10 nucleotides agree with TRBD2. The CDR3 is 14 residues long. Losses at the gene ends were 8 bases for V and 3 bases for J; bases not matched to a gene: 5. Germline CDR1 and CDR2: ENHRY and SYGVKD. The CDR3 protein is CAIGLAGVTDTQYF. In nucleotides, the CDR3 is TGTGCCATCGGCCTAGCGGGAGTTACAGATACGCAGTATTTT.

The rearrangement uses TRBV6-1 and TRBJ2-7, with 11 positions matching TRBD2. Unmatched junction bases numbered 3, after V lost 9 bases and J lost 2 bases. Looked up from germline, CDR1 is MNHNS and CDR2 is SASEGT. The CDR3 sequence is 13 residues long. The CDR3 DNA reads as TGTGCCAGTAGACTAGCGGGGACCTACGAGCAGTACTTC. Residues: CASRLAGTYEQYF.

This clonotype was seen more than once but under ten times. V and J are TRBV10-3 and TRBJ1-5, with D hard to call. Trimming stripped 10 bases from V and 4 bases from J, with 17 bases between. There are 14 residues in the CDR3. From germline, CDR1 is ENHRY and CDR2 SYGVKD. CDR3 loop: CATVQGLSNQPQHF. The CDR3 DNA reads as TGTGCCACAGTTCAAGGGTTAAGTAATCAGCCCCAGCATTTT.

The chain carries TRBV6-1 and TRBJ1-1; D gene ambiguous. The CDR3 has 14 residues. Germline assignment: CDR1 MNHNS and CDR2 SASEGT. V was pared by 4 bases and J by 4 bases, with 13 bases between. CDR3 sequence (DNA): TGTGCCAGCAGTGGGATACCGGGAGTCACTGAAGCTTTCTTT. It codes for CASSGIPGVTEAFF.

This clonotype was seen more than once but under ten times. The genes are TRBV6-1 and TRBJ1-6, with D uncertain. The CDR3 extends over 14 amino acids. V shed 3 bases and J shed 6 bases, with 9 bases lying between them. Germline assignment: CDR1 MNHNS and CDR2 SASEGT. CDR3 sequence reads: CASSEAGVNSPLHF. The CDR3 nucleotides are TGTGCCAGCAGTGAGGCAGGCGTTAATTCACCCCTCCACTTT.